This T cell receptor (beta chain) was captured by sequencing in a study of blood T cell repertoires in COVID-19. As to this clone: Other DNA sequences from this sample encode an identical CDR3 as well.

How the authors handled the data: Nucleated cell counts were estimated from reference gene primer amplification. Using immunoSEQ multiplex PCR, the repertoire was profiled, and TCRdb retains in-frame clones only, with some absent. The D gene and trimming were derived from the DNA, and the V and J assignments and clone size from that table. This sample has about 280,000 clones, with 88% found just once. V gave up 3 bases and J gave up 4 bases, with 7 bases separating them. Germline CDR1 MNHEY, CDR2 SMNVEV (reference sequence). This CDR3 has 13 amino acids. The specimen sequenced was peripheral blood. The origin of this receptor is a man aged 18 to 35 with active or convalescent COVID-19. The chain recombines TRBV27 with TRBJ1-5; a possible D gene is TRBD1 (5 bases). In DNA, the CDR3 is TGTGCCAGCAGTTTTACAGGAAATCAGCCCCAGCATTTT. Translation gives CASSFTGNQPQHF.